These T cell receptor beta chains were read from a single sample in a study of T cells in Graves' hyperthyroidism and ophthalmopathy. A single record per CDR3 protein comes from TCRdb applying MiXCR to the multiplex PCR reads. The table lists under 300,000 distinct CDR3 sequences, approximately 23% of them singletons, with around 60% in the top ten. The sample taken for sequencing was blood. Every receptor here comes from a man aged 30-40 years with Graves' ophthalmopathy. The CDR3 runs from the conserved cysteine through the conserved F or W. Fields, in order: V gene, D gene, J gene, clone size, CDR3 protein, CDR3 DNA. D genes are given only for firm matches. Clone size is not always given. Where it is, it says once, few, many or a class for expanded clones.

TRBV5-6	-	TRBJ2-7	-	CASSNPGPYEQYF	TGTGCCAGCAGCAACCCCGGGCCGTACGAGCAGTACTTC
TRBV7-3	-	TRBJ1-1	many	CASSLEFGGQSEAFF	TGTGCCAGCAGCTTAGAGTTCGGGGGGCAGTCTGAAGCTTTCTTT
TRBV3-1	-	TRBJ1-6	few	CASSQIQSPNSPLHF	TGTGCCAGCAGCCAAATACAAAGCCCGAATTCACCCCTCCACTTT
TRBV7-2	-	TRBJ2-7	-	CASNQGAGEQYF	TGTGCCAGCAACCAAGGGGCTGGGGAGCAGTACTTC
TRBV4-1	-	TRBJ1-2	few	CASSQGQTIAYGYTF	TGCGCCAGCAGCCAAGGACAAACTATAGCCTATGGCTACACCTTC
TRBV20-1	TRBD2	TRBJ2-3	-	CSAKGGRSGTQYF	TGCAGTGCTAAGGGCGGGAGGTCAGGCACGCAGTATTTT
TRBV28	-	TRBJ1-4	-	CASSQSLSGLYEKLFF	TGTGCCAGCAGTCAATCTCTCAGCGGTCTTTATGAAAAACTGTTTTTT
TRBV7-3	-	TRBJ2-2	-	CASSLTRGELFF	TGTGCCAGCAGCTTAACTCGGGGGGAGCTGTTTTTT
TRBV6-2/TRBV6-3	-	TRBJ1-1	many	CASSRMDKGGGGTEAFF	TGTGCCAGCAGTCGCATGGACAAGGGAGGTGGCGGAACTGAAGCTTTCTTT
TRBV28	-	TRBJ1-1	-	CASRPGTHEAFF	TGTGCCAGCAGGCCCGGGACCCATGAAGCTTTCTTT
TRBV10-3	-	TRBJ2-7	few	CAISDGASAYEQYF	TGTGCCATCAGTGATGGGGCTAGCGCCTACGAGCAGTACTTC
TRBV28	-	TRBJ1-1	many	CASRLGGARTAEAFF	TGTGCCAGCAGACTTGGAGGAGCAAGAACTGCTGAAGCTTTCTTT
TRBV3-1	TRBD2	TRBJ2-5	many	CASSQDGTSLYF	TGTGCCAGCAGCCAAGATGGGACTAGTTTGTACTTC
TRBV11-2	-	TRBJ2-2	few	CASSLEIPGTSIFTGELFF	TGTGCCAGCAGCTTAGAAATTCCTGGGACTTCCATTTTCACCGGGGAGCTGTTTTTT